The entry below describes one TCR beta chain. Antigen specificity is unknown. V dropped 0 bases and J dropped 2 bases, with 5 bases sitting between them. This CDR3 spans 14 amino acids. Per germline, CDR1 LNHNV and CDR2 YYDKDF (reference sequence). The data are from a study of T cell responses to AZD1222 COVID-19 vaccine. Looking at the study overall: Whether given at about 4 or about 12 weeks, second doses were pooled.

The study, taken as a whole, reports: Spike-specific TCR breadth and depth were elevated following two AZD1222 doses. CD4 TCRs covered the whole spike, strongest at regions 160-218 and 743-854. Seropositive AZD1222 recipients at baseline numbered only five or six.

Profiling relied on immunoSEQ multiplex PCR, and the TCRdb table lists in-frame clones only, not all of them. The table has roughly 250,000 clones, 90% to 95% seen once. This specimen consisted of peripheral blood, obtained on day 0 of AZD1222 vaccination. The chain recombines TRBV15 with TRBJ1-3; D not certain. The sequence came from an adult in good health. The chain's CDR3 is CATSRDPAGNTIYF. CDR3 DNA: TGTGCCACCAGCAGAGACCCGGCTGGAAACACCATATATTTT. Drawing the rest from reference TRBV15 and TRBJ1-3, the complete variable domain is DAMVIQNPRYQVTQFGKPVTLSCSQTLNHNVMYWYQQKSSQAPKLLFHYYDKDFNNEADTPDNFQSRRPNTSFCFLDIRSPGLGDTAMYLCATSRDPAGNTIYFGEGSWLTVV.